This TCR beta chain is from a study of CD8 T cells in ankylosing spondylitis. Study observations and caveats: Disease-linked clones reportedly showed significant enrichment in matched ankylosing spondylitis synovial fluid. Ankylosing spondylitis blood seemed to carry a telltale TCR beta motif made of several highly homologous variants.

Making the TCR beta libraries involved quantitative 5'-RACE with molecular barcodes. MiXCR, run by TCRdb on the 5' RACE reads, gives a single entry per CDR3 protein. The repertoire holds about 360,000 distinct CDR3 sequences, with 20% to 25% as singletons. CDR1 LGHNA and CDR2 YNFKEQ come from the germline V gene. The trim removed 1 base at V and 2 bases at J, leaving 2 bases unmatched. The CDR3 covers 15 residues. This clonotype occurred a few times. Its antigen is not identified. The chain employs TRBV4-2 and TRBJ2-3; TRBD2 matches 8 bases. The source of this sequence is a male donor with ankylosing spondylitis or in good health (not recorded which). Specimen: blood, either unsorted or a sorted T cell fraction (not recorded which). CDR3 loop: CASSQGSGVTDTQYF. The CDR3 DNA sequence: TGTGCCAGCAGCCAAGGTAGCGGGGTCACAGATACGCAGTATTTT.